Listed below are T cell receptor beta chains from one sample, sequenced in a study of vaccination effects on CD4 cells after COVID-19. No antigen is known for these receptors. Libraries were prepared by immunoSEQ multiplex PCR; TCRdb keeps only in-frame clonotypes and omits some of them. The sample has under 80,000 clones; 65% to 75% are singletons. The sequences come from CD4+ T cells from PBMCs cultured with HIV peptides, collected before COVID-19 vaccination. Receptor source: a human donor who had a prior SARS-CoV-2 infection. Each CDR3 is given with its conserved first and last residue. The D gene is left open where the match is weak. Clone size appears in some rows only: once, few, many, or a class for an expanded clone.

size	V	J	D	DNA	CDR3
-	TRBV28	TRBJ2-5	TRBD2	TGTGCCAGCACCCCGGCCCTAGCGGGGGAGACCCAGTACTTC	CASTPALAGETQYF
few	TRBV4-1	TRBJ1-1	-	TGCGCCAGCAGCCCACGGTTTAAGACAGGCCGAGATGAAGCTTTCTTT	CASSPRFKTGRDEAFF
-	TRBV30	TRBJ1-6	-	TGTGCCTCTGGATCCTACGGGGCCCAGTATTCACCCCTCCACTTT	CASGSYGAQYSPLHF
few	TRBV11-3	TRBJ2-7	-	TGTGCCAGCAGCCAGATGACAGGACTCTACGAGCAGTACTTC	CASSQMTGLYEQYF
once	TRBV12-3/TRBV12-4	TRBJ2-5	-	-	CASSFLETQYF
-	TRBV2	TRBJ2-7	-	TGTGCCAGCAGTCCACGTACATACGAGCAGTACTTC	CASSPRTYEQYF
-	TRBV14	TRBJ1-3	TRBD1	TGTGCCAGCAGCCAAGATGGAACGGGACAGGGGGCGCTAATAGACACCATATATTTT	CASSQDGTGQGALIDTIYF
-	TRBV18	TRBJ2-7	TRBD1	TGTGCCAGCTCTCCCATCGACAGGGTCGAGCAGTACTTC	CASSPIDRVEQYF
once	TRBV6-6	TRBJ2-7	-	TGTGCCAGCAGTTTGGGGTACGAGCAGTACTTC	CASSLGYEQYF
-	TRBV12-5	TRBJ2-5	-	TGTGCTAGTGGTTTAGGTAGAAGGCCTCAAGAGACCCAGTACTTC	CASGLGRRPQETQYF
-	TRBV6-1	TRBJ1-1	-	TGTGCCAGCAGTGAATTTGGGCCCTTTGTTATGAACACTGAAGCTTTCTTT	CASSEFGPFVMNTEAFF
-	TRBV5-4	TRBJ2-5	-	TGTGCCAGCAGCTTGCAGGGCGCGGAGAAGACCCAGTACTTC	CASSLQGAEKTQYF
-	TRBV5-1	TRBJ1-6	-	TGCGCCAGCAGCCCGGCCGGACTGTATTCACCCCTCCACTTT	CASSPAGLYSPLHF
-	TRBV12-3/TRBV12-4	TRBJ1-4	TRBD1	TGTGCCAGCAGGACAGGGTATAATGAAAAACTGTTTTTT	CASRTGYNEKLFF
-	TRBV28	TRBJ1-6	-	TGTGCCAGCAGTACACCGGGACAAAGCTCCTATAATTCACCCCTCCACTTT	CASSTPGQSSYNSPLHF
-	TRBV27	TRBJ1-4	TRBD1	TGTGCCAGCAGCCCCTATCAGACAGGGGCTAATGAAAAACTGTTTTTT	CASSPYQTGANEKLFF
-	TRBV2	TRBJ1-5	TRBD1	TGTGCCAGCAGCGGGGACAGAGTAAATCAGCCCCAGCATTTT	CASSGDRVNQPQHF
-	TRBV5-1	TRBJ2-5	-	TGCGCCAGCGCCCTTAGGGGGGACCAAGAGACCCAGTACTTC	CASALRGDQETQYF
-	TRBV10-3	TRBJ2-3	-	TGTGCCATCAGATCGGGGACTAGCACAGATACGCAGTATTTT	CAIRSGTSTDTQYF
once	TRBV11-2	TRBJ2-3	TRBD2	TGTGCCAGCAGCGCCTGGACTAGCGGGAGGGCAAGGGATACGCAGTATTTT	CASSAWTSGRARDTQYF
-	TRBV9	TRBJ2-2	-	TGTGCCAGCAAAGACAGGACGAACACCGGGGAGCTGTTTTTT	CASKDRTNTGELFF
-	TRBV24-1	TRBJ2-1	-	TGTGCCACCAGTGATTTGAAGAGAGGACGGAGCTCCTACAATGAGCAGTTCTTC	CATSDLKRGRSSYNEQFF